The 11 T cell receptor beta chains given below trace back to one sample, sequenced in a study of blood T cell repertoires in COVID-19. Some clones are missing from TCRdb's copy, which holds only in-frame ones; the method was immunoSEQ multiplex PCR. This table holds approximately 31,000 clones, approximately 90% found once. The material sequenced was peripheral blood. These TCRs come from a man aged 60 to 69 with acute or convalescent COVID-19.

V gene TRBV4-1 combines with J gene TRBJ1-1; 8 bases align to TRBD1. The CDR3 length is 14 residues. Looked up from germline, CDR1 is MGHRA and CDR2 is YSYEKL. Unmatched junction bases numbered 4, after V lost 2 bases and J lost 5 bases. The CDR3 protein is CASSQTRQGTEAFF. The CDR3 coding sequence is TGCGCCAGCAGCCAAACCCGACAGGGGACTGAAGCTTTCTTT.

The chain has TRBV7-9 and TRBJ2-7; no clear D gene. CDR3 size: 13 residues. Germline-derived CDR1 and CDR2 are SEHNR and FQNEAQ (reference sequence). The V and J ends lost 7 bases and 3 bases respectively, with 13 bases between them. The CDR3 protein is CASKVGSSYEQYF. The CDR3 DNA follows: TGTGCCAGCAAAGTTGGTAGCAGCTACGAGCAGTACTTC.

The chain employs TRBV4-1 and TRBJ2-7; 8 nucleotides agree with TRBD1. Germline V CDR1 and CDR2: MGHRA, YSYEKL. J gave up 1 base and V 4 bases, and 6 bases lay outside the gene matches. The CDR3 length is 15 residues. CDR3 bases: TGCGCCAGCAGCCTCCACGACAGGGGATCCTACGAGCAGTACTTC. Its protein is CASSLHDRGSYEQYF.

This chain uses TRBV11-3 with TRBJ2-1; TRBD2 matches 11 bases. With 0 bases clipped from V and 0 bases from J, the junction kept 4 bases outside the gene matches. CDR1 is SGHNT, CDR2 YENEEA, per germline. The CDR3 spans 18 residues. The CDR3 reads CASSLEGLAGPSYNEQFF. The DNA for the CDR3 is TGTGCCAGCAGCTTAGAAGGACTAGCGGGTCCCTCCTACAATGAGCAGTTCTTC.

The chain recombines TRBV7-3 with TRBJ2-1; D remains ambiguous. V was trimmed by 2 bases and J by 4 bases, leaving 6 bases between them. The germline V gene encodes CDR1 SGHTA and CDR2 FQGTGA. This CDR3 has 13 amino acids. In DNA, the CDR3 is TGTGCCAGCAGCTTACAGGCTTACAATGAGCAGTTCTTC. Its translation is CASSLQAYNEQFF.

There are a few counts of this clone. The chain links TRBV5-1 to TRBJ2-3; D unclear. Deletions cut 0 bases from V and 0 bases from J, with 11 bases between. Germline lookup yields CDR1 SGHRS and CDR2 YFSETQ. The CDR3 is 16 amino acids. CDR3 in amino acids: CASSLEPSASTDTQYF. The CDR3 bases are TGCGCCAGCAGCTTGGAGCCTTCCGCTAGCACAGATACGCAGTATTTT. The full variable domain, completed using reference TRBV5-1 and TRBJ2-3, is KAGVTQTPRYLIKTRGQQVTLSCSPISGHRSVSWYQQTPGQGLQFLFEYFSETQRNKGNFPGRFSGRQFSNSRSEMNVSTLELGDSALYLCASSLEPSASTDTQYFGPGTRLTVL.

With regard to this clone: Sequence at one end of the junction differs from germline and may be a read error. The chain combines TRBV7-2 with TRBJ1-2, with D possibly matching TRBD1 (6 bases). This CDR3 contains 12 residues. CDR1 and CDR2 (germline): SGHTA, FQGNSA. CDR3 amino acids: CASSQPGTFALF. The CDR3 DNA reads TGTGCCAGCAGCCAACCCGGGACATTCGCCCTCTTC.

The chain joins TRBV19 to TRBJ1-1, with 10 positions matching TRBD1. V shed 4 bases, J shed 3 bases, and the junction held 2 bases outside the gene matches. The CDR3 is 14 amino acids. From germline, CDR1 is LNHDA and CDR2 SQIVND (reference sequence). DNA for the CDR3: TGTGCCAGTAGTAGGGGACAGGGGTACACTGAAGCTTTCTTT. It codes for CASSRGQGYTEAFF.

The V call is TRBV19, the J call TRBJ1-2; 9 bases are shared with TRBD1. This CDR3 comprises 16 residues. CDR1 and CDR2 (germline): LNHDA, SQIVND (reference sequence). Trimming cost V 4 bases and J 2 bases; bases outside gene matches: 8. As DNA, the CDR3 is TGTGCCAGTAGTACAACTCGGACAGGGGAAAACTATGGCTACACCTTC. Residues: CASSTTRTGENYGYTF. Combining the CDR3 with reference TRBV19 and TRBJ1-2 gives the whole variable domain DGGITQSPKYLFRKEGQNVTLSCEQNLNHDAMYWYRQDPGQGLRLIYYSQIVNDFQKGDIAEGYSVSREKKESFPLTVTSAQKNPTAFYLCASSTTRTGENYGYTFGSGTRLTVV.

This clone was counted a few times. CDR3 DNA sequence: TGTGCCAGCAGCCGGGACAGGGCGAACACTGAAGCTTTCTTT. Protein product: CASSRDRANTEAFF. The chain recombines TRBV7-2 with TRBJ1-1; 9 bases agree with TRBD1. CDR3 length equals 14 residues. The ends lost 5 bases at V and 1 base at J; junction bases unmatched: 2. CDR1 and CDR2 from the germline V gene are SGHTA and FQGNSA.

This sequence joins TRBV27 and TRBJ1-1, with a weak D call TRBD1 (6 bases). Trimming stripped 2 bases from V and 2 bases from J, with 27 bases between. CDR1 and CDR2 (germline): MNHEY, SMNVEV (reference sequence). The CDR3 is 20 amino acids. The CDR3 nucleotides read TGTGCCAGCAGTTTACTTCCTCCGGGACACCGGATTTACACTAACACTGAAGCTTTCTTT. As protein: CASSLLPPGHRIYTNTEAFF.